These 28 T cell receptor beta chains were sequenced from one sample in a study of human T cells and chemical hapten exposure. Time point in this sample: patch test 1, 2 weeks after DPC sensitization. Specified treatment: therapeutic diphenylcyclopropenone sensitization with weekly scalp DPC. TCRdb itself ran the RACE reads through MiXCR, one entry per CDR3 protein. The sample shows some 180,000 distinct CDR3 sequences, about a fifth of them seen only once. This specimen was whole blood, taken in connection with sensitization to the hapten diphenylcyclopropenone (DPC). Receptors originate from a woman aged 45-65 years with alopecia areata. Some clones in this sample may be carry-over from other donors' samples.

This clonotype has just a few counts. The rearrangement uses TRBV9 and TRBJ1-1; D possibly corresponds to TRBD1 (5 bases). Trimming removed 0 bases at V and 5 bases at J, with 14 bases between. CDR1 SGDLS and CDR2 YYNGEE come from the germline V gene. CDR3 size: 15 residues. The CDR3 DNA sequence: TGTGCCAGCAGCGTAGGTCTCCCGGGGGTTACTGAAGCTTTCTTT. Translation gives CASSVGLPGVTEAFF.

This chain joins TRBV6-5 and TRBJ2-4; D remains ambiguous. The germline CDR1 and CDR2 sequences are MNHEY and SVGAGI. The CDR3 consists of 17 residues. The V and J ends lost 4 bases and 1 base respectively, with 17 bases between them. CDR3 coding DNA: TGTGCCAGCAGTTCCCTCAGGCAAGGGCGGGCCAAAAACATTCAGTACTTC. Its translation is CASSSLRQGRAKNIQYF.

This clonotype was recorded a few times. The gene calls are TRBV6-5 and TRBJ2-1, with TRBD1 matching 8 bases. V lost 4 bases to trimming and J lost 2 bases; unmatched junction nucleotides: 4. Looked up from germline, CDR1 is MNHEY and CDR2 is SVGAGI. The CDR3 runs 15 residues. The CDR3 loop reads CASSSDRGTYNEQFF. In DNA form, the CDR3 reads TGTGCCAGCAGTTCCGACAGGGGTACCTACAATGAGCAGTTCTTC.

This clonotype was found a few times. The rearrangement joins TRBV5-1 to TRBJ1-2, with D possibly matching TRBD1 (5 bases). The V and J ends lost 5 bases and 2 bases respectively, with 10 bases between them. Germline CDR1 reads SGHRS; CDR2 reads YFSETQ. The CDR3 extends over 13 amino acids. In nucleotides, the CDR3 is TGCGCCAGCAGACAGACAGAGAACTATGGCTACACCTTC. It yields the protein CASRQTENYGYTF.

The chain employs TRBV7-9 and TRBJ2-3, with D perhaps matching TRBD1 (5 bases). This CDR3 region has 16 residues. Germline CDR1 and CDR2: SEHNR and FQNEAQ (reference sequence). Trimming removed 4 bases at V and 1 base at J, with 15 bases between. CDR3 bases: TGTGCCAGCAGCTGGACATTCCGACAACGCACAGATACGCAGTATTTT. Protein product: CASSWTFRQRTDTQYF.

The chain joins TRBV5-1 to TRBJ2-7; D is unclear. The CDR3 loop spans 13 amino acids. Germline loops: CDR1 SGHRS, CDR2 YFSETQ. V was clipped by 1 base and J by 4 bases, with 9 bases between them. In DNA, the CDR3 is TGCGCCAGCAGCTTGACTCAAGGTTACGAGCAGTACTTC. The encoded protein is CASSLTQGYEQYF.

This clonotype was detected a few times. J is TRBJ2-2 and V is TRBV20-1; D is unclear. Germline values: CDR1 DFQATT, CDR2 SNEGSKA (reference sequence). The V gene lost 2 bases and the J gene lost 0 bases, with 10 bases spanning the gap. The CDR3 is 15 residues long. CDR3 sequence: CSARSGHANTGELFF. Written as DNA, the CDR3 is TGCAGTGCTAGATCCGGTCATGCGAACACCGGGGAGCTGTTTTTT.

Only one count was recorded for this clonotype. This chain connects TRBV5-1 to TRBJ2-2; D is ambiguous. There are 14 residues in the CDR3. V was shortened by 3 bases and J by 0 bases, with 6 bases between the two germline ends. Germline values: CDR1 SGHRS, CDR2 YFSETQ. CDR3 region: CASSSQANTGELFF. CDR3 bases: TGCGCCAGCAGCTCCCAAGCGAACACCGGGGAGCTGTTTTTT.

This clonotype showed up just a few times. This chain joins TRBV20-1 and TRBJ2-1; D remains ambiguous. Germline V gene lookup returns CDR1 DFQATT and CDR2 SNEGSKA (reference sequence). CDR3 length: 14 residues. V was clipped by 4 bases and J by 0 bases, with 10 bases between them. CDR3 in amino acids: CSANPMSSYNEQFF. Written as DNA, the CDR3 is TGCAGTGCTAATCCCATGAGCTCCTACAATGAGCAGTTCTTC.

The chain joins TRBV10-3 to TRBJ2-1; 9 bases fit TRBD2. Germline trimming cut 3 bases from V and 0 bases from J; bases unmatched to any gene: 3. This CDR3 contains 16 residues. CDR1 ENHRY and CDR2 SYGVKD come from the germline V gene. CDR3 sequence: CAISDSGRGSYNEQFF. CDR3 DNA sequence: TGTGCCATCAGTGATAGCGGGAGAGGCTCCTACAATGAGCAGTTCTTC.

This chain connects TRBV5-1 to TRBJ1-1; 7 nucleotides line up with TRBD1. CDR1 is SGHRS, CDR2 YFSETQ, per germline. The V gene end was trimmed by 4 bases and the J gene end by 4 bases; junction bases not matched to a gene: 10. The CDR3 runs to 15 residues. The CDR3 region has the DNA TGCGCCAGCAGCCTGAACTCAGGGGGGAGCACTGAAGCTTTCTTT. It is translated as CASSLNSGGSTEAFF.

Written as DNA, the CDR3 is TGTGCCACCAGTTTGGGGCCGAACACTGAAGCTTTCTTT. It translates to CATSLGPNTEAFF. J is TRBJ1-1 and V is TRBV24-1; perhaps TRBD1 as D (5 bases). This CDR3 contains 13 residues. Trimming cost V 6 bases and J 1 base, with 8 bases left between them. CDR1 and CDR2 (germline): KGHDR, SFDVKD.

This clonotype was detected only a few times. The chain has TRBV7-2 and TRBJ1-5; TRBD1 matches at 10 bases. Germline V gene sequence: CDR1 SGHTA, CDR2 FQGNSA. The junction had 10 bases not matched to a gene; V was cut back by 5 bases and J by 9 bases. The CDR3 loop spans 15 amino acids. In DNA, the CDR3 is TGTGCCAGCAGCAGGGACAGGGGTGGATATACGCCCCAGCATTTT. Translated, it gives CASSRDRGGYTPQHF.

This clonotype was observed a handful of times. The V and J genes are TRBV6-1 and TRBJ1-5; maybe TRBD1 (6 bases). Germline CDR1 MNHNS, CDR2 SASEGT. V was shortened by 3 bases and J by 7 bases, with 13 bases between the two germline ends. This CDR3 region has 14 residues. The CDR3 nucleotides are TGTGCCAGCAGTGAGGAACTCCAGGGGCAGCCCCAGCATTTT. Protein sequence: CASSEELQGQPQHF.

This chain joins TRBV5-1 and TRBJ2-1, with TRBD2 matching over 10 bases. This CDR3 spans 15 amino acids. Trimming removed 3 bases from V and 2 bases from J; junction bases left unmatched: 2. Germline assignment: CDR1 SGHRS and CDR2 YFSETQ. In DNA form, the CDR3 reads TGCGCCAGCAGCTCGGGACTAGCGACCTACAATGAGCAGTTCTTC. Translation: CASSSGLATYNEQFF. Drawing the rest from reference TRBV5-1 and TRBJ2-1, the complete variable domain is KAGVTQTPRYLIKTRGQQVTLSCSPISGHRSVSWYQQTPGQGLQFLFEYFSETQRNKGNFPGRFSGRQFSNSRSEMNVSTLELGDSALYLCASSSGLATYNEQFFGPGTRLTVL.

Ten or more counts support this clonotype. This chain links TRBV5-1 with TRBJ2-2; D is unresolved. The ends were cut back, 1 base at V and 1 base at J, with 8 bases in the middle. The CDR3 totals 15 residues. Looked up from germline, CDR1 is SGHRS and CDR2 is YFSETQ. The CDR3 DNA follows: TGCGCCAGCAGCTTGTCGAGTTGGAACACCGGGGAGCTGTTTTTT. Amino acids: CASSLSSWNTGELFF.

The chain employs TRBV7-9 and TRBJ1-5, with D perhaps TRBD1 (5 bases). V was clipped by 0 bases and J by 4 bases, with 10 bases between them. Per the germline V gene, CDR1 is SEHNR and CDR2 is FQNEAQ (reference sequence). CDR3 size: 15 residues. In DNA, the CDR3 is TGTGCCAGCAGCTTAGCGGGGGAAGGAAATCAGCCCCAGCATTTT. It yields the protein CASSLAGEGNQPQHF.

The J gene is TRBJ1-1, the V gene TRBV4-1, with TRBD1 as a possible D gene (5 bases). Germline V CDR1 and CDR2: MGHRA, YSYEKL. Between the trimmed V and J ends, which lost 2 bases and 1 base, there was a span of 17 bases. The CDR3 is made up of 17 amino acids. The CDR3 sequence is CASSQPPKGRPNTEAFF. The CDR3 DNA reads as TGCGCCAGCAGCCAACCACCTAAGGGACGGCCGAACACTGAAGCTTTCTTT.

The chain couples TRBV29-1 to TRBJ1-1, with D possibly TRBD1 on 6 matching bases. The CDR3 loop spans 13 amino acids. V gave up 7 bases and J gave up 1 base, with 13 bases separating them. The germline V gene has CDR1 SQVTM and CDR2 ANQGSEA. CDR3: CSGSRDTNTEAFF. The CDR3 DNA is TGCAGCGGGAGCCGGGACACGAACACTGAAGCTTTCTTT.

In nucleotides, the CDR3 is TGTGCCAGCTCACCAGCGGATACGCAGTATTTT. This gives the protein CASSPADTQYF. V usage is TRBV18 and J usage is TRBJ2-3; D remains unclear. V shed 2 bases and J shed 6 bases, with 3 bases lying between them. The CDR3 spans 11 residues. Germline lookup yields CDR1 KGHSH and CDR2 LQKENI.

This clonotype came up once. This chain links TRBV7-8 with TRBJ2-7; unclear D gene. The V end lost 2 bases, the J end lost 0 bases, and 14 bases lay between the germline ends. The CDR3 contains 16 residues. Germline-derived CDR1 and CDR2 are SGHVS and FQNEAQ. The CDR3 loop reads CASSLLLGTLSYEQYF. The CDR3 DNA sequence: TGTGCCAGCAGCTTACTTCTGGGTACTCTCTCCTACGAGCAGTACTTC.

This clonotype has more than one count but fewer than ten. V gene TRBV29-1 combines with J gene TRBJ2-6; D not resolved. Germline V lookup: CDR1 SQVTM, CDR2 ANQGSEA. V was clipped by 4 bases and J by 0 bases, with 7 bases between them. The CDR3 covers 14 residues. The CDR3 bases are TGCAGCGTTGGCGACATCTCTGGGGCCAACGTCCTGACTTTC. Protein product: CSVGDISGANVLTF.

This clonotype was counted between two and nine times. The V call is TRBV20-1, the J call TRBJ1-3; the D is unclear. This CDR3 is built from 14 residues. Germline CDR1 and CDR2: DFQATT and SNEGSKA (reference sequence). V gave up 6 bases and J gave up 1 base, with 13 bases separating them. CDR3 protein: CSALSGRSGNTIYF. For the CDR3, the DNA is TGCAGTGCGCTTTCCGGGAGGTCTGGAAACACCATATATTTT.

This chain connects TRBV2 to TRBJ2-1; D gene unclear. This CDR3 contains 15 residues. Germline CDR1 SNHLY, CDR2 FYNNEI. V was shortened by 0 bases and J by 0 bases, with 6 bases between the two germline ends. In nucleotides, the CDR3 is TGTGCCAGCAGTGAAGCACCGAGCTCCTACAATGAGCAGTTCTTC. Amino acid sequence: CASSEAPSSYNEQFF.

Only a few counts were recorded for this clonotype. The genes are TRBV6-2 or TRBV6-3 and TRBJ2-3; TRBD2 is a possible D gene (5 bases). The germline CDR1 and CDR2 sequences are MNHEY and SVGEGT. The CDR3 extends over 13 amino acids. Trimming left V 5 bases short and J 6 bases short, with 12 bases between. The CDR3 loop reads CASSLERGDTQYF. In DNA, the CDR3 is TGTGCCAGCAGTCTCGAGCGAGGGGATACGCAGTATTTT.

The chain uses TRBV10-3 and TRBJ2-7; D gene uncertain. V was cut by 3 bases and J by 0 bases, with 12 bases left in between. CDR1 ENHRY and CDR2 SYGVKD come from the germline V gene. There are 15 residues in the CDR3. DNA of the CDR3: TGTGCCATCAGTGACACGACGGACCCCTCCTACGAGCAGTACTTC. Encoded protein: CAISDTTDPSYEQYF.

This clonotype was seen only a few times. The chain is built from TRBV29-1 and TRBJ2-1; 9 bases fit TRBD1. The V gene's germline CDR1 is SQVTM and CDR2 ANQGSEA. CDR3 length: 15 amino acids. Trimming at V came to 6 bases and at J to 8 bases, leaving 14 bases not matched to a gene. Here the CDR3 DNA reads TGCAGCGTGGATCTTCCGACAGGGGGTCGTCATGAGCAGTTCTTC. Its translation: CSVDLPTGGRHEQFF.

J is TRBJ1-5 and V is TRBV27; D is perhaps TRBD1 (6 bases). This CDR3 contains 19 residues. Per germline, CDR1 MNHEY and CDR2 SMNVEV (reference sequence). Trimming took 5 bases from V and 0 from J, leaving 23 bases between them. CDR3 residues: CASSPGRDIWAYSNQPQHF. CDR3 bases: TGTGCCAGCAGTCCCGGCCGGGACATTTGGGCCTATAGCAATCAGCCCCAGCATTTT.